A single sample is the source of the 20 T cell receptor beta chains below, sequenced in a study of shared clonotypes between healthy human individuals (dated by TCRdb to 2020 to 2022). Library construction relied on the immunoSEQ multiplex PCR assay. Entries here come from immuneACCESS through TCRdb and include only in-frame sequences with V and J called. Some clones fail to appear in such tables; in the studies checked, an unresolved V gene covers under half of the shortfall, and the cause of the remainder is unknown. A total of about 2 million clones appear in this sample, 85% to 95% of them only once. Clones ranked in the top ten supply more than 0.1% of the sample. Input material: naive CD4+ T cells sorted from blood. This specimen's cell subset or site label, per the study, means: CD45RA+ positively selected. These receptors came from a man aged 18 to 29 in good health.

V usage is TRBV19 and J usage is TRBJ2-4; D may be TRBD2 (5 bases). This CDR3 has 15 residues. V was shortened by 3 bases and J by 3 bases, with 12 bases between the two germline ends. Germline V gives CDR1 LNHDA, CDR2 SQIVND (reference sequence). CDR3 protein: CASSIGEAGKNIQYF. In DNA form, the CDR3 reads TGTGCCAGTAGTATCGGGGAAGCTGGCAAAAACATTCAGTACTTC.

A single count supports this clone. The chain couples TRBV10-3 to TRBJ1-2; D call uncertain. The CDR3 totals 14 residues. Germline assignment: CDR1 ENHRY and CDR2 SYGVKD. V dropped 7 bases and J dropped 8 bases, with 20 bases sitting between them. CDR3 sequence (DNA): TGTGCCATCAACCCTGACACCGACTTCGGGGGCTACACCTTC. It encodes CAINPDTDFGGYTF.

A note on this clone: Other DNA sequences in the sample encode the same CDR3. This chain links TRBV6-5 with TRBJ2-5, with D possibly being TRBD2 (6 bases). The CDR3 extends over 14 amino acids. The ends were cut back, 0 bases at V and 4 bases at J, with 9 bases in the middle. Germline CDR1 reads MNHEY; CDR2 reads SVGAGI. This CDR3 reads CASSYSAGRETQYF. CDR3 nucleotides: TGTGCCAGCAGTTACTCCGCCGGGAGAGAGACCCAGTACTTC.

The CDR3 is CASRGTGDGNQPQHF. The CDR3 nucleotides read TGTGCCAGCAGAGGAACAGGGGATGGCAATCAGCCCCAGCATTTT. This rearrangement joins TRBV6-5 to TRBJ1-5, with 7 positions matching TRBD1. Unmatched junction bases numbered 7, after V lost 6 bases and J lost 2 bases. The CDR3 has 15 amino acids. The germline gives CDR1 MNHEY, CDR2 SVGAGI.

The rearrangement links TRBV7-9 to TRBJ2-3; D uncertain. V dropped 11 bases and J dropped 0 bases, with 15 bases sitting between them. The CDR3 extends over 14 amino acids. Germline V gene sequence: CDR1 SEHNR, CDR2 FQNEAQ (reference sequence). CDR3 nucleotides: TGTGCCGTCGTCGTGGGCTCTAGCACAGATACGCAGTATTTT. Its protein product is CAVVVGSSTDTQYF.

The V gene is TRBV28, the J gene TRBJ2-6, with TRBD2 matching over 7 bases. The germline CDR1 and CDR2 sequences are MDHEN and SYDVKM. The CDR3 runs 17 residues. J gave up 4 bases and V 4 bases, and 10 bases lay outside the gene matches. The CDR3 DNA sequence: TGTGCCAGCAGTTCCCCTTGGGAGGGTGCGGGGGCCAACGTCCTGACTTTC. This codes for CASSSPWEGAGANVLTF.

This chain's CDR3 is CASREGSSPDTQYF. The CDR3 nucleotides are TGCGCCAGCAGAGAAGGGTCGAGTCCAGATACGCAGTATTTT. The V gene is TRBV5-1, the J gene TRBJ2-3; D is unresolved. This CDR3 is 14 amino acids long. In germline, CDR1 is SGHRS, CDR2 YFSETQ. The V and J ends lost 5 bases and 4 bases respectively, with 14 bases between them.

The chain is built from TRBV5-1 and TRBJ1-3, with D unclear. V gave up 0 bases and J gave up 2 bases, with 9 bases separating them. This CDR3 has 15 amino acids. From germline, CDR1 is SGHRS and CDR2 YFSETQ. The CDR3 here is CASSLAGIAGNTIYF. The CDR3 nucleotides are TGCGCCAGCAGCTTGGCGGGTATCGCTGGAAACACCATATATTTT.

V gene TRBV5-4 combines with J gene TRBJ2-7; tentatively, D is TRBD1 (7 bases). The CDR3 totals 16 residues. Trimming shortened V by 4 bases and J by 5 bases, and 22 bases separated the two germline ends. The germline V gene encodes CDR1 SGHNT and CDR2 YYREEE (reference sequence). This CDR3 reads CASSRTGGRTGDEQYF. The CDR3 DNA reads TGTGCCAGCAGCCGGACTGGAGGGCGGACAGGCGACGAGCAGTACTTC.

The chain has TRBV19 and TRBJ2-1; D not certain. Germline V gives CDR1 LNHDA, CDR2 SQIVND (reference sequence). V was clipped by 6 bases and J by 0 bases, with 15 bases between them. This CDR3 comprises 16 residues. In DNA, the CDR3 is TGTGCCAGTAGGCCTCTCCCATCTAGCTCCTACAATGAGCAGTTCTTC. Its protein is CASRPLPSSSYNEQFF.

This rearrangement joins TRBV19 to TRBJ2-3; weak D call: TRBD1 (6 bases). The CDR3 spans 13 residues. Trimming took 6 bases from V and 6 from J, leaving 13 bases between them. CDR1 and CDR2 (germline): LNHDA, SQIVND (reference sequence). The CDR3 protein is CASRNRVVDTQYF. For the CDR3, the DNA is TGTGCCAGTAGGAACAGGGTAGTCGATACGCAGTATTTT.

CDR3 region: CAATGADEQYF. The CDR3 DNA reads TGTGCCGCGACAGGAGCCGACGAGCAGTACTTC. This rearrangement joins TRBV30 to TRBJ2-7, with a tentative D call TRBD1 (6 bases). Trimming left V 8 bases short and J 5 bases short, with 13 bases between. CDR1 is GTSNPN and CDR2 is SVGIG in the germline V gene (reference sequence). The CDR3 spans 11 residues.

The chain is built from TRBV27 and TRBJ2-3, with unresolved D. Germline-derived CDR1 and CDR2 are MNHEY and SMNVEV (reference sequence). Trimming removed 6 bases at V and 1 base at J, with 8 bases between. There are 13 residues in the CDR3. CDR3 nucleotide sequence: TGTGCCAGCAGCGAGGCCGGCACAGATACGCAGTATTTT. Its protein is CASSEAGTDTQYF.

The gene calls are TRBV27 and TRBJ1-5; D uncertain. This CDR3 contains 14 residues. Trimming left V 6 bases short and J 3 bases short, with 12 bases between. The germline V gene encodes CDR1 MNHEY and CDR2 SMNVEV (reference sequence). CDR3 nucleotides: TGTGCCAGCAGCTTAGGGCGGATCAATCAGCCCCAGCATTTT. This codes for CASSLGRINQPQHF.

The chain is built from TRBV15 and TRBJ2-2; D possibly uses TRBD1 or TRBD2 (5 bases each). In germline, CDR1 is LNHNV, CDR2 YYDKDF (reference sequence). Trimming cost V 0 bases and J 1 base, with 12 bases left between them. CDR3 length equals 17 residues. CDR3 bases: TGTGCCACCAGCAGAGATCCCGGGACGATGAACACCGGGGAGCTGTTTTTT. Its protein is CATSRDPGTMNTGELFF.

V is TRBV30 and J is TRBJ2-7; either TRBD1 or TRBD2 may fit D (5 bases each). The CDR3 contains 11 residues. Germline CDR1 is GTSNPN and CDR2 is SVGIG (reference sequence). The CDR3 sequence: CGGASSSEQYF. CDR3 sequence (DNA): TGTGGAGGGGCCTCGTCTAGCGAGCAGTACTTC. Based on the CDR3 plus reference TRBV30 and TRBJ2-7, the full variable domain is SQTIHQWPATLVQPVGSPLSLECTVEGTSNPNLYWYRQAAGRGLQLLFYSVGIGQISSEVPQNLSASRPQDRQFILSSKKLLLSDSGFYLCGGASSSEQYFGPGTRLTVT.

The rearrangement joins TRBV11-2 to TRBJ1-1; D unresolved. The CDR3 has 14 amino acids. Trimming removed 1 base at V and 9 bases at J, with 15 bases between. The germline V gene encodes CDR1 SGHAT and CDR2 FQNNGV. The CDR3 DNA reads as TGTGCCAGCAGCTTAGCTACGAGATACGGTCAAGCTTTCTTT. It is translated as CASSLATRYGQAFF. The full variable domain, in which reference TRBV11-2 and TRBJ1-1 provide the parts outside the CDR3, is EAGVAQSPRYKIIEKRQSVAFWCNPISGHATLYWYQQILGQGPKLLIQFQNNGVVDDSQLPKDRFSAERLKGVDSTLKIQPAKLEDSAVYLCASSLATRYGQAFFGQGTRLTVV.

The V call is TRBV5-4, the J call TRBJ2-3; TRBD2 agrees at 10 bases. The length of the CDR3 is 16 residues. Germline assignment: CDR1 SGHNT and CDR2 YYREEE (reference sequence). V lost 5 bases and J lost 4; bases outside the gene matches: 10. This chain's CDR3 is CASRPSGGALADTQYF. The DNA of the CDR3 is TGTGCCAGCAGACCCAGCGGGGGGGCCTTGGCAGATACGCAGTATTTT.

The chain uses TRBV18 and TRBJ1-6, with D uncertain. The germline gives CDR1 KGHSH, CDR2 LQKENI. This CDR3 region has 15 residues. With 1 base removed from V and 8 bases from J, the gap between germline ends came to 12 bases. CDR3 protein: CASSPLGGSDSPLHF. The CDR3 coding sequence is TGTGCCAGCTCACCACTCGGAGGGTCGGATTCACCCCTCCACTTT. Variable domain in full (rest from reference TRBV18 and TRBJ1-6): NAGVMQNPRHLVRRRGQEARLRCSPMKGHSHVYWYRQLPEEGLKFMVYLQKENIIDESGMPKERFSAEFPKEGPSILRIQQVVRGDSAAYFCASSPLGGSDSPLHFGNGTRLTVT.

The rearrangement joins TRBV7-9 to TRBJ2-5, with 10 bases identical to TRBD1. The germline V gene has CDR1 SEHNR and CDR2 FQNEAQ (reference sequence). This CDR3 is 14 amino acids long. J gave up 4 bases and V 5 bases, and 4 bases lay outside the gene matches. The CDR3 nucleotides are TGTGCCAGCAGCGTCGACAGGGGGCGAGAGACCCAGTACTTC. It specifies CASSVDRGRETQYF.